The clone carrying this T cell receptor (beta chain) came up many times. Antigen specificity is unknown. The data are from a study of T cells in Graves' hyperthyroidism and ophthalmopathy. V was clipped by 3 bases and J by 2 bases, with 16 bases between them. Germline loops: CDR1 GTSNPN, CDR2 SVGIG (reference sequence). The CDR3 has 15 amino acids. An absence of ophthalmopathy progression within 18 months meant stable Graves' hyperthyroidism. PBMCs came from around 9.7 ml fresh peripheral blood. Study observations and caveats: Blood samples included most of the expanded thyroid clonotypes exceeding 0.001. Ophthalmopathy was model-predicted a median around 6.1 months pre-onset.

RNA transcripts provided the source from which TCR beta CDR3 regions were amplified. The HTBI primer set drove a first-round RT-PCR of the TCR CDR3. TCRdb re-called the multiplex PCR reads with MiXCR, one entry per CDR3 protein. Of around 300,000 distinct CDR3 sequences listed, roughly 13% are singletons. Material: blood. The receptor was isolated from a woman aged 40 to 50 with Graves' hyperthyroidism. The rearrangement joins TRBV30 to TRBJ2-5; D uncertain. The CDR3 spells CAWSPGFFNQETQYF. The CDR3 region has the DNA TGTGCCTGGAGCCCCGGTTTTTTTAATCAAGAGACCCAGTACTTC.